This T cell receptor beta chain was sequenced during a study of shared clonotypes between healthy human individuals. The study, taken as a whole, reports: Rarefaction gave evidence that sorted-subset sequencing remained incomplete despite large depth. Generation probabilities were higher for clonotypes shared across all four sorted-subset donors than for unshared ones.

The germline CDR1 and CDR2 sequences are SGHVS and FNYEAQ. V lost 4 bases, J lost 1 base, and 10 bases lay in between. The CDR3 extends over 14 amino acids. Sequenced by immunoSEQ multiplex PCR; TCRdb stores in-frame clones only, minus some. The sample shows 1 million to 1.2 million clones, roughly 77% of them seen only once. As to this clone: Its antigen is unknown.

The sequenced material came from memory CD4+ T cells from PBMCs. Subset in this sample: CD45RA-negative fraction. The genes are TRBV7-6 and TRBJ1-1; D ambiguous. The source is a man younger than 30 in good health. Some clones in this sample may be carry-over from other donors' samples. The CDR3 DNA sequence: TGTGCCAGCAGCTCATGGGCGGGGAACACTGAAGCTTTCTTT. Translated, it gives CASSSWAGNTEAFF.